This T cell receptor beta chain appears in the sequencing data of a study of shared clonotypes between healthy human individuals. In its sample, this clone was seen once. Germline V gene lookup returns CDR1 MGHRA and CDR2 YSYEKL. The CDR3 is 13 residues long. Unmatched junction bases numbered 7, after V lost 9 bases and J lost 8 bases. CD8 cells classed as naive were CD45RO-negative and positively selected for CCR7, excluding terminally differentiated effector memory CD45RA+ cells. Some clones are missing from TCRdb's copy, which holds only in-frame ones; the method was immunoSEQ multiplex PCR. This sample has about 680,000 clones; around 92% occur once, and the top ten carry approximately 25%.

The specimen sequenced was naive CD8+ T cells sorted from blood. The gene calls are TRBV4-1 and TRBJ1-6; 7 nucleotides agree with TRBD1. The sequence was obtained from a man aged 25-45 years in good health. CDR3 nucleotides: TGCGCCAGTACTGACAGGGACTATTCACCCCTCCACTTT. Amino acids: CASTDRDYSPLHF.